This TCR beta chain is from a study of cytomegalovirus exposure and HLA in healthy donors. About the research overall: Counted in an early data release were tens of millions of unique TCRs from HLA-typed donors. Study results and limitations: Most of the CMV-associated TCR beta chains (in a later analysis) appeared to be HLA-restricted.

Unrecorded immune exposures were likely, despite nominal health at sampling. It was with 60 Vbeta and 13 Jbeta primers that the PCR ran. TCRdb's copy holds only in-frame clones and misses some; the assay was immunoSEQ multiplex PCR. The top ten clones hold 0.55% to 0.75% of a sample with some 200,000 clones, less than 85% of them seen once. Note on this clone: Antigen specificity is unknown.

The sequenced material came from PBMCs. The clonotype comes from a man between 18 and 29 years old in good health and CMV-seronegative.

Here the CDR3 DNA reads TGCGCCAGCAGCCAAGGACTCATGGATACGCAGTATTTT. Residues: CASSQGLMDTQYF. This sequence joins TRBV4-1 and TRBJ2-3; D not certain. V dropped 1 base and J dropped 6 bases, with 8 bases sitting between them. The CDR3 has 13 residues. Per germline, CDR1 MGHRA and CDR2 YSYEKL.